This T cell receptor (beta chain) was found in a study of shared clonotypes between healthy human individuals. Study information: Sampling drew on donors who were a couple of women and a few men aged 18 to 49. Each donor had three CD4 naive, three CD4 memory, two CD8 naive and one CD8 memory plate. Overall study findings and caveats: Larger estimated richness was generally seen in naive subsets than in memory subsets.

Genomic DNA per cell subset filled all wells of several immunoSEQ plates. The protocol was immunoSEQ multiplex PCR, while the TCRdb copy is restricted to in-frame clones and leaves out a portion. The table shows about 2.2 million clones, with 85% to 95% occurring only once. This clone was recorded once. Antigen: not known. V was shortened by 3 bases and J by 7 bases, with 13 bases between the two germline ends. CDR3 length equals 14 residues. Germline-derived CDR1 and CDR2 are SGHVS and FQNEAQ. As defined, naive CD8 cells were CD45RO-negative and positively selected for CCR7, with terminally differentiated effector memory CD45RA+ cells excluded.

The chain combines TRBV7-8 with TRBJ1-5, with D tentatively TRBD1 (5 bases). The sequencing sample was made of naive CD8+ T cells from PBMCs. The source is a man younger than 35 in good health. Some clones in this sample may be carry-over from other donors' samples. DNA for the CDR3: TGTGCCAGCAGCTTCGGGGGTGAGGGCCAGCCCCAGCATTTT. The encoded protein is CASSFGGEGQPQHF.